Each of the 3 T cell receptor beta chains below was sequenced from the same sample in a study of T cell responses to AZD1222 COVID-19 vaccine. Some clones are missing from TCRdb's copy, which holds only in-frame ones; the method was immunoSEQ multiplex PCR. The profile shows roughly 110,000 clones, 90% of them singletons. The source was peripheral blood, collected 28 days after the second AZD1222 dose. The source is an adult who received the AZD1222 COVID-19 vaccine.

The V gene is TRBV18, the J gene TRBJ1-5; D not certain. Germline V lookup: CDR1 KGHSH, CDR2 LQKENI. V shed 5 bases and J shed 7 bases, with 18 bases lying between them. This CDR3 comprises 15 residues. The CDR3 DNA sequence: TGTGCCAGCTCATTATCAGAGGGCTGGTTGCAGCCCCAGCATTTT. Translation gives CASSLSEGWLQPQHF.

This clone is a singleton in its sample. The chain carries TRBV6-2 or TRBV6-3 and TRBJ1-2; 7 nucleotides match TRBD1. The CDR3 totals 13 residues. V lost 6 bases to trimming and J lost 11 bases; unmatched junction nucleotides: 12. In germline, CDR1 is MNHEY, CDR2 SVGEGT. CDR3 DNA: TGTGCCAGCAGCCTAGGACAGGAATTATTATACACCTTC. This encodes CASSLGQELLYTF.

Here the CDR3 reads CASSSRGTGDRSPLHF. DNA of the CDR3: TGTGCCAGCAGTTCTCGGGGGACAGGGGATCGCTCACCCCTCCACTTT. The genes are TRBV28 and TRBJ1-6; 10 bases are a match to TRBD1. This CDR3 is built from 16 residues. The trim removed 4 bases at V and 10 bases at J, leaving 10 bases unmatched. In germline, CDR1 is MDHEN, CDR2 SYDVKM. Looking up the rest from reference TRBV28 and TRBJ1-6 gives the full variable domain: DVKVTQSSRYLVKRTGEKVFLECVQDMDHENMFWYRQDPGLGLRLIYFSYDVKMKEKGDIPEGYSVSREKKERFSLILESASTNQTSMYLCASSSRGTGDRSPLHFGNGTRLTVT.